Sequencing of this T cell receptor beta chain was carried out in a study of cytomegalovirus exposure and HLA in healthy donors. TCRdb's copy holds only in-frame clones and misses some; the assay was immunoSEQ multiplex PCR. Of 130,000 to 150,000 clones in the sample, almost 85% were seen once. CDR1 is SGDLS and CDR2 is YYNGEE in the germline V gene. The CDR3 contains 16 residues. V lost 4 bases and J 0 bases, leaving 14 bases between the germline ends. The chain is built from TRBV9 and TRBJ1-3; D not resolved. Sequenced material: PBMCs. The source is a woman aged 25 to 39 in good health and CMV-seronegative. CDR3 sequence (DNA): TGTGCCAGCAGCCCGCGACTCTTACTCTCTGGAAACACCATATATTTT. This codes for CASSPRLLLSGNTIYF. The whole variable domain, filled in from reference TRBV9 and TRBJ1-3, reads DSGVTQTPKHLITATGQRVTLRCSPRSGDLSVYWYQQSLDQGLQFLIQYYNGEERAKGNILERFSAQQFPDLHSELNLSSLELGDSALYFCASSPRLLLSGNTIYFGEGSWLTVV.